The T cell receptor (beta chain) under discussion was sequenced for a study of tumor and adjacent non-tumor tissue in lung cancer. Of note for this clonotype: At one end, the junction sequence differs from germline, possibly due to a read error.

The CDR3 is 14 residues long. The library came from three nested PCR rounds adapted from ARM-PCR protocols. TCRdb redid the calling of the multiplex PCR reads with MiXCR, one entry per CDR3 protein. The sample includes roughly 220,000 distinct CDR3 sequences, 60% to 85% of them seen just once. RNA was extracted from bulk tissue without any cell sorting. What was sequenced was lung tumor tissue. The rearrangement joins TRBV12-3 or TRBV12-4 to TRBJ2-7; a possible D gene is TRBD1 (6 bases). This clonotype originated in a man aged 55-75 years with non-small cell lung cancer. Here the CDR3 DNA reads TGTCCCAGCAGCCCCGGACAGTTAATCTACGAGCAGTACTTC. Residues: CPSSPGQLIYEQYF.